The 6 T cell receptor beta chains below were found in one sample sequenced in a study of T cells in Graves' hyperthyroidism and ophthalmopathy. Researchers amplified the TCR beta CDR3 regions from RNA transcripts. The HTBI primer set drove a first-round RT-PCR of the TCR CDR3. A single record per CDR3 protein comes from TCRdb applying MiXCR to the multiplex PCR reads. The top ten hold about 30% of the sample, which has some 550,000 distinct CDR3 sequences, more than 20% seen once. Sample: blood. The receptors originated from a man aged 18-30 years with Graves' hyperthyroidism.

The V call is TRBV13, the J call TRBJ1-3; TRBD1 matches at 9 bases. V was pared by 4 bases and J by 2 bases, with 18 bases of the junction left unmatched. The CDR3 runs 20 residues. Germline assignment: CDR1 PRHDT and CDR2 FYEKMQ (reference sequence). CDR3 residues: CASSSGRDRVTLEPGNTIYF. The CDR3 DNA is TGTGCCAGCAGCTCGGGTAGGGACAGGGTGACACTCGAACCTGGAAACACCATATATTTT.

Many counts were recorded for this clonotype. This rearrangement joins TRBV9 to TRBJ1-1; D may be TRBD1 (5 bases). V was pared by 5 bases and J by 3 bases, with 11 bases between. Looked up from germline, CDR1 is SGDLS and CDR2 is YYNGEE. The CDR3 has 13 residues. CDR3 in amino acids: CASSLSGYTEAFF. CDR3 sequence (DNA): TGTGCCAGCAGTCTCTCAGGGTACACTGAAGCTTTCTTT.

This chain joins TRBV2 and TRBJ2-5; no reliable D call. The CDR3 runs 11 residues. Germline V CDR1 and CDR2: SNHLY, FYNNEI. Trimming left V 11 bases short and J 5 bases short, with 12 bases between. For the CDR3, the DNA is TGTGCCTGCCGACCAGAGGAGACCCAGTACTTC. Its protein product is CACRPEETQYF.

This clonotype was recorded many times. The chain joins TRBV29-1 to TRBJ1-5, with D unresolved. The CDR3 sequence is 13 residues long. The V gene lost 2 bases and the J gene lost 7 bases, with 12 bases spanning the gap. Germline lookup yields CDR1 SQVTM and CDR2 ANQGSEA. The CDR3 loop is CSVEIEAGQPQHF. In nucleotides, the CDR3 is TGCAGCGTTGAAATCGAGGCTGGGCAGCCCCAGCATTTT.

The chain has TRBV30 and TRBJ2-7, with 10 bases lining up with TRBD1. CDR3 length: 15 residues. Germline CDR1 reads GTSNPN; CDR2 reads SVGIG (reference sequence). The V segment lost 4 bases and the J segment 6 bases; nucleotides outside the gene matches: 12. Written as DNA, the CDR3 is TGTGCCTGGAAGGCGCGGGACAGGGGATTCGGCGAGCAGTACTTC. Amino acids: CAWKARDRGFGEQYF. Complete variable domain (other parts from reference TRBV30 and TRBJ2-7): SQTIHQWPATLVQPVGSPLSLECTVEGTSNPNLYWYRQAAGRGLQLLFYSVGIGQISSEVPQNLSASRPQDRQFILSSKKLLLSDSGFYLCAWKARDRGFGEQYFGPGTRLTVT.

This clonotype was recorded once. V is TRBV6-1 and J is TRBJ2-7; D unclear. Trimming took off 4 bases at V and 2 bases at J, with 9 bases between the two ends. Germline CDR1 reads MNHNS; CDR2 reads SASEGT. CDR3 length: 13 residues. The CDR3 nucleotides read TGTGCCAGCAGTGTCCACAGAGCCTACGAGCAGTACTTC. This sequence encodes CASSVHRAYEQYF.